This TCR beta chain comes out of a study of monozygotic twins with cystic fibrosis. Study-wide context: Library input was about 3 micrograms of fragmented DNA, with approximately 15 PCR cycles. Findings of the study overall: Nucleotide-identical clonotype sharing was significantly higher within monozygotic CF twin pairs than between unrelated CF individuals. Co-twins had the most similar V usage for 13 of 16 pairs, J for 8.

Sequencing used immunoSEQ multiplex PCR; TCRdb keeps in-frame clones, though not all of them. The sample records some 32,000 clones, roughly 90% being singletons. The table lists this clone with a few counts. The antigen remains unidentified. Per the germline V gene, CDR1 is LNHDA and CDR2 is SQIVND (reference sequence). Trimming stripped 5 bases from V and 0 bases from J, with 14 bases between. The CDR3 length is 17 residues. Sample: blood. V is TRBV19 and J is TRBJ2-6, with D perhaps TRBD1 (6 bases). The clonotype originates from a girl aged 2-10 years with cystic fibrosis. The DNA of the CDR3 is TGTGCCAGTAGTGAGACAGGAGAGGGCTCTGGGGCCAACGTCCTGACTTTC. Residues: CASSETGEGSGANVLTF.